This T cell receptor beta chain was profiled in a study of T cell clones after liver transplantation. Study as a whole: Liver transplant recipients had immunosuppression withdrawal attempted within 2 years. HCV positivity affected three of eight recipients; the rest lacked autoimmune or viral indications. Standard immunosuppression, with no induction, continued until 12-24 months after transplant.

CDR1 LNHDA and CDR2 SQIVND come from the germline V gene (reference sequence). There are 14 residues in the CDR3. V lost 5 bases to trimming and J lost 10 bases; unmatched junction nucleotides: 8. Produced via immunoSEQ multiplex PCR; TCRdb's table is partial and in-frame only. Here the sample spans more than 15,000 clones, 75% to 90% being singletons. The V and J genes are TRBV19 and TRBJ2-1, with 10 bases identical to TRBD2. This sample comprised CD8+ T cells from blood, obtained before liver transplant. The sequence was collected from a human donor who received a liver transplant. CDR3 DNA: TGTGCCAGTAGTTGGGCTAGCGGGAGTAGGGAGCAGTTCTTC. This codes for CASSWASGSREQFF.